This T cell receptor (beta chain) appears in the sequencing data of a study of T cells in localized non-small cell lung cancer. Regarding the study as a whole: Across samples, adjacent lung featured a median 57 of the top 100 tumor clones.

The V gene lost 0 bases and the J gene lost 3 bases, with 7 bases spanning the gap. The CDR3 runs 14 residues. Germline V gene lookup returns CDR1 SGHRS and CDR2 YFSETQ. In regard to this clone: What it recognizes is unknown.

The table came from immunoSEQ multiplex PCR; TCRdb's copy has only in-frame clones and leaves some out. The sample holds 75,000 to 90,000 clones, around four fifths seen once. The clonotype was recovered from a man between 40 and 70 years old with stage I lung adenocarcinoma. This sample comprised peripheral blood, obtained before any cancer treatment. The chain recombines TRBV5-1 with TRBJ1-5; D gene unclear. In DNA form, the CDR3 reads TGCGCCAGCAGCTTGGCCGGGGACAATCAGCCCCAGCATTTT. This encodes CASSLAGDNQPQHF.